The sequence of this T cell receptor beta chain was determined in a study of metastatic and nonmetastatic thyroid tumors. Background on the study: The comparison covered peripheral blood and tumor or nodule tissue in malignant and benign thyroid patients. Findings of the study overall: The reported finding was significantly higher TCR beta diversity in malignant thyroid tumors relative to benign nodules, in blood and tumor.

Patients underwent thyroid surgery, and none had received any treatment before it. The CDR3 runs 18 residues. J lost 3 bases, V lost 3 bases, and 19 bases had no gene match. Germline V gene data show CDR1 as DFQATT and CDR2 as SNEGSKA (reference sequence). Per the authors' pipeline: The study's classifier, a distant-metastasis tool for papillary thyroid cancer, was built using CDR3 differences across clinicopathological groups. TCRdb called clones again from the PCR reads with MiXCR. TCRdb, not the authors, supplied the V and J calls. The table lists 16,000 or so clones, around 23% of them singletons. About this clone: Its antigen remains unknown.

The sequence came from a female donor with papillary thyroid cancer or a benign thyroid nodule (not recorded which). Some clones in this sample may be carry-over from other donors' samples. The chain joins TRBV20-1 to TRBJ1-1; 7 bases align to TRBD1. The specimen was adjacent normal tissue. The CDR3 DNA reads TGCAGTGCTAGCCCCCCGTCGACAGGGAGGGTTGGGGACACTGAAGCTTTCTTT. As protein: CSASPPSTGRVGDTEAFF.